A single sample gave rise to the 30 T cell receptor beta chains below, sequenced in a study of blood T cell repertoires in COVID-19. TCRdb's copy holds only in-frame clones and misses some; the assay was immunoSEQ multiplex PCR. The profile shows 95,000 to 150,000 clones, just under 80% of them singletons. Sequencing was performed on peripheral blood. Source of these receptors: a human donor in a cohort sampled during active COVID-19.

This clone was counted only a few times. The chain has TRBV9 and TRBJ2-7; D may be TRBD1 (5 bases). Germline lookup yields CDR1 SGDLS and CDR2 YYNGEE. This CDR3 spans 15 amino acids. V was clipped by 0 bases and J by 3 bases, with 13 bases between them. The CDR3 DNA sequence: TGTGCCAGCAGCGTAGGGGCAGGGAAAAACTACGAGCAGTACTTC. As protein: CASSVGAGKNYEQYF.

The V and J genes are TRBV11-2 and TRBJ1-1; maybe TRBD1 (5 bases). Looked up from germline, CDR1 is SGHAT and CDR2 is FQNNGV. V was cut by 5 bases and J by 6 bases, with 22 bases left in between. The CDR3 spans 16 residues. CDR3 in amino acids: CASSQGGGYGSAEAFF. The DNA for the CDR3 is TGTGCCAGCAGCCAGGGTGGAGGGTACGGATCGGCTGAAGCTTTCTTT.

The chain employs TRBV9 and TRBJ2-3; 8 nucleotides align to TRBD2. V lost 0 bases, J lost 7 bases, and 10 bases stayed unmatched. The CDR3 spans 16 residues. Looked up from germline, CDR1 is SGDLS and CDR2 is YYNGEE. The CDR3 here is CASSVEGRGRSYTQYF. The CDR3 coding sequence is TGTGCCAGCAGCGTAGAGGGGCGCGGGAGGTCCTATACGCAGTATTTT.

The V gene is TRBV13, the J gene TRBJ2-5; D remains ambiguous. The CDR3 runs 15 residues. V dropped 0 bases and J dropped 0 bases, with 8 bases sitting between them. CDR1 and CDR2 from the germline V gene are PRHDT and FYEKMQ (reference sequence). In DNA, the CDR3 is TGTGCCAGCAGCTTAGGTTCAACATACCAAGAGACCCAGTACTTC. Residues: CASSLGSTYQETQYF.

The gene calls are TRBV24-1 and TRBJ2-2; tentative D call: TRBD1 (6 bases). V lost 7 bases and J 2 bases, leaving 16 bases between the germline ends. CDR1 is KGHDR, CDR2 SFDVKD, per germline. The CDR3 is 16 amino acids. In nucleotides, the CDR3 is TGTGCCACCAGCGAAACAGGGTTTGAAAACACCGGGGAGCTGTTTTTT. Encoded protein: CATSETGFENTGELFF.

The chain is built from TRBV3-1 (or the pseudogene TRBV3-2) and TRBJ2-1; 14 bases are a match to TRBD2. CDR1 and CDR2 (germline): LGHDT, YNNKEL (reference sequence). CDR3 length: 15 residues. J lost 4 bases, V lost 5 bases, and 1 base had no gene match. Here the CDR3 DNA reads TGTGCCAGCAGCTGGACTAGCGGGGGGTACAATGAGCAGTTCTTC. Translating it yields CASSWTSGGYNEQFF.

On this clone: The sample holds other DNA sequences that translate to the same CDR3. The chain carries TRBV18 and TRBJ1-5, with 11 bases identical to TRBD1. The length of the CDR3 is 15 residues. Germline V gene lookup returns CDR1 KGHSH and CDR2 LQKENI. V lost 5 bases, J lost 3 bases, and 3 bases stayed unmatched. The CDR3 DNA reads TGTGCCAGCTCAGAGGGACAGGGGGTCAATCAGCCCCAGCATTTT. Its protein product is CASSEGQGVNQPQHF.

This clone has a single count. The chain carries TRBV27 and TRBJ1-2, with D perhaps matching TRBD1 (6 bases). Germline CDR1 is MNHEY and CDR2 is SMNVEV (reference sequence). The CDR3 loop spans 13 amino acids. The ends were cut back, 7 bases at V and 6 bases at J, with 15 bases in the middle. The CDR3 DNA is TGTGCCAGCAACAACATAGGGGGAAATGGCTACACCTTC. Translation: CASNNIGGNGYTF.

The chain couples TRBV28 to TRBJ1-5, with 11 bases lining up with TRBD1. The germline V gene encodes CDR1 MDHEN and CDR2 SYDVKM. The CDR3 is 15 amino acids. The V gene end was trimmed by 6 bases and the J gene end by 7 bases; junction bases not matched to a gene: 8. The CDR3 protein is CASSSGQGGGQPQHF. The CDR3 DNA sequence: TGTGCCAGCAGCTCGGGACAGGGGGGTGGACAGCCCCAGCATTTT.

In regard to this clone: Relative to the germline gene, one junction end is altered; a read error may explain this. The rearrangement links TRBV29-1 to TRBJ1-5, with D maybe TRBD1 (6 bases). Per germline, CDR1 SQVTM and CDR2 ANQGSEA. The CDR3 sequence is 12 residues long. CDR3 sequence: CSIDRPNQPQHF. CDR3 DNA: TGCAGCATTGACAGGCCCAATCAGCCCCAGCATTTT.

This clone was counted a single time. J is TRBJ1-2 and V is TRBV6-5; perhaps TRBD1 as D (5 bases). The V gene lost 0 bases and the J gene lost 2 bases, with 10 bases spanning the gap. Germline V gene data show CDR1 as MNHEY and CDR2 as SVGAGI. This CDR3 is built from 15 residues. The CDR3 DNA sequence: TGTGCCAGCAGTTACTCCTACAGGAAAAACTATGGCTACACCTTC. It codes for CASSYSYRKNYGYTF.

This clone was recorded only once. V and J are TRBV6-2 or TRBV6-3 and TRBJ2-4; 7 positions match TRBD2. The CDR3 is 17 residues long. The V segment lost 4 bases and the J segment 0 bases; nucleotides outside the gene matches: 9. Germline V gene sequence: CDR1 MNHEY, CDR2 SVGEGT. CDR3: CASSSLAENLAKNIQYF. The DNA of the CDR3 is TGTGCCAGCAGTTCCCTAGCGGAGAACCTAGCCAAAAACATTCAGTACTTC.

V and J are TRBV11-2 and TRBJ1-1, with 10 bases fitting TRBD1. This CDR3 is 15 amino acids long. V trimming: 1 base; J trimming: 5 bases; junction bases outside the gene matches: 4. The germline V gene has CDR1 SGHAT and CDR2 FQNNGV. The CDR3 reads CASSLGTGGGTEAFF. CDR3 nucleotide sequence: TGTGCCAGCAGCTTAGGGACAGGGGGAGGAACTGAAGCTTTCTTT.

The rearrangement joins TRBV27 to TRBJ2-1, with TRBD1 matching 7 bases. There are 15 residues in the CDR3. Germline V CDR1 and CDR2: MNHEY, SMNVEV (reference sequence). Trimming at V came to 6 bases and at J to 3 bases, leaving 8 bases not matched to a gene. In DNA form, the CDR3 reads TGTGCCAGCAGCTACCGACAGGGTCGCTACAATGAGCAGTTCTTC. Protein: CASSYRQGRYNEQFF.

The rearrangement uses TRBV28 and TRBJ2-5; possible D gene TRBD1, 5 bases. V was trimmed by 5 bases and J by 5 bases, leaving 12 bases between them. In germline, CDR1 is MDHEN, CDR2 SYDVKM. The CDR3 spans 13 residues. The CDR3 DNA reads TGTGCCAGCAGTCCCCGTGGGGCGGAGACCCAGTACTTC. Its translation: CASSPRGAETQYF. The full variable domain, completed using reference TRBV28 and TRBJ2-5, is DVKVTQSSRYLVKRTGEKVFLECVQDMDHENMFWYRQDPGLGLRLIYFSYDVKMKEKGDIPEGYSVSREKKERFSLILESASTNQTSMYLCASSPRGAETQYFGPGTRLLVL.

The chain is built from TRBV7-2 and TRBJ2-2; 11 bases line up with TRBD2. The junction had 5 bases not matched to a gene; V was cut back by 6 bases and J by 2 bases. The CDR3 is made up of 16 amino acids. The germline CDR1 and CDR2 sequences are SGHTA and FQGNSA. CDR3 sequence reads: CASRSGTSGNTGELFF. In DNA, the CDR3 is TGTGCCAGCAGATCCGGGACTAGCGGTAACACCGGGGAGCTGTTTTTT.

The chain uses TRBV28 and TRBJ2-6, with 7 bases that match TRBD1. Germline CDR1 is MDHEN and CDR2 is SYDVKM. V trimming: 6 bases; J trimming: 4 bases; junction bases outside the gene matches: 9. The CDR3 length is 16 residues. The CDR3, as DNA: TGTGCCAGCAGCCGAACGACAGGGTCCGGGGCCAACGTCCTGACTTTC. Encoded protein: CASSRTTGSGANVLTF.

The chain joins TRBV7-9 to TRBJ2-1, with 7 bases aligning to TRBD2. Germline lookup yields CDR1 SEHNR and CDR2 FQNEAQ (reference sequence). CDR3 size: 16 residues. V lost 6 bases to trimming and J lost 8 bases; unmatched junction nucleotides: 16. The CDR3 DNA sequence: TGTGCCAGCAGTTTCTATAGCCACGGACTAGTCGATGAGCAGTTCTTC. It is translated as CASSFYSHGLVDEQFF.

This clone was picked up a small number of times. The rearrangement joins TRBV28 to TRBJ2-5, with 11 nucleotides matching TRBD2. Unmatched junction bases numbered 8, after V lost 8 bases and J lost 6 bases. The germline CDR1 and CDR2 sequences are MDHEN and SYDVKM. The CDR3 totals 14 residues. In DNA form, the CDR3 reads TGTGCCAGCGTTAGCGGGGGGGCCCTGAAGACCCAGTACTTC. It encodes CASVSGGALKTQYF.

The gene calls are TRBV6-2 or TRBV6-3 and TRBJ2-3; TRBD2 matches 8 bases. The V gene's germline CDR1 is MNHEY and CDR2 SVGEGT. The V gene end was trimmed by 5 bases and the J gene end by 0 bases; junction bases not matched to a gene: 4. The CDR3 has 15 residues. The CDR3 protein is CASSPRLASTDTQYF. CDR3 nucleotides: TGTGCCAGCAGTCCCCGACTAGCGAGCACAGATACGCAGTATTTT.

The rearrangement joins TRBV7-2 to TRBJ2-3, with 7 bases fitting TRBD2. The germline gives CDR1 SGHTA, CDR2 FQGNSA. The CDR3 runs 15 residues. J was trimmed by 0 bases and V by 3 bases; bases with no gene match: 3. CDR3 sequence (DNA): TGTGCCAGCAGCTTGGCTAGCGGAAGCACAGATACGCAGTATTTT. This gives the protein CASSLASGSTDTQYF.

V and J are TRBV5-1 and TRBJ1-5, with D tentatively TRBD1 (6 bases). CDR1 is SGHRS and CDR2 is YFSETQ in the germline V gene. Trimming stripped 4 bases from V and 4 bases from J, with 15 bases between. CDR3 length equals 15 residues. For the CDR3, the DNA is TGCGCCAGCAGCCCGGGGGGGGCACGGAATCAGCCCCAGCATTTT. The encoded protein is CASSPGGARNQPQHF.

CDR3 in amino acids: CASSPRRDTQYF. DNA of the CDR3: TGTGCCAGCAGCCCGAGGAGAGATACGCAGTATTTT. The gene calls are TRBV7-8 and TRBJ2-3; the D is unclear. V was cut by 5 bases and J by 5 bases, with 8 bases left in between. Looked up from germline, CDR1 is SGHVS and CDR2 is FQNEAQ. The CDR3 sequence is 12 residues long.

This chain connects TRBV3-1 (or the pseudogene TRBV3-2) to TRBJ1-1, with 8 bases lining up with TRBD1. Germline CDR1 LGHDT, CDR2 YNNKEL (reference sequence). The V and J ends lost 2 bases and 4 bases, in that order; junction bases with no gene match: 3. This CDR3 is 14 amino acids long. The CDR3 DNA reads as TGTGCCAGCAGCCAATTGACAGGGGTCACTGAAGCTTTCTTT. Translating gives CASSQLTGVTEAFF.

V usage is TRBV28 and J usage is TRBJ1-2; maybe TRBD1 (5 bases). The CDR3 loop spans 15 amino acids. The germline gives CDR1 MDHEN, CDR2 SYDVKM. Trimming pared 4 bases from V and 5 bases from J, leaving 17 bases between. The CDR3 is CASSYRPGKGYGYTF. CDR3 DNA: TGTGCCAGCAGTTACCGCCCAGGGAAGGGTTATGGCTACACCTTC.

The rearrangement links TRBV7-9 to TRBJ2-7; a weak D match, TRBD2 (6 bases). Trimming pared 8 bases from V and 0 bases from J, leaving 8 bases between. This CDR3 comprises 12 residues. Germline-derived CDR1 and CDR2 are SEHNR and FQNEAQ (reference sequence). The CDR3 loop is CASGGSSYEQYF. CDR3 in DNA: TGTGCCAGCGGAGGGAGCTCCTACGAGCAGTACTTC.

This clone was counted between two and nine times. The gene calls are TRBV7-2 and TRBJ1-5; weak D call: TRBD1 (5 bases). Germline CDR1 and CDR2: SGHTA and FQGNSA. The CDR3 runs to 15 residues. The V gene lost 5 bases and the J gene lost 3 bases, with 14 bases spanning the gap. This CDR3 is CASSLSSGNNQPQHF. In DNA form, the CDR3 reads TGTGCCAGCAGCCTGTCATCAGGGAACAATCAGCCCCAGCATTTT.

The J gene is TRBJ2-5, the V gene TRBV19; maybe TRBD2 (5 bases). The CDR3 covers 13 residues. Looked up from germline, CDR1 is LNHDA and CDR2 is SQIVND (reference sequence). With 7 bases removed from V and 2 bases from J, the gap between germline ends came to 11 bases. CDR3 sequence (DNA): TGTGCCAGTAAGAATGGAGGACAAGAGACCCAGTACTTC. As protein: CASKNGGQETQYF.

The DNA of the CDR3 is TGTGCCAGCAGCCCCCGTTCAGGGTGGGGAACTGAAGCTTTCTTT. Translating it yields CASSPRSGWGTEAFF. V is TRBV7-9 and J is TRBJ1-1, with a possible D match to TRBD1 (5 bases). Trimming pared 5 bases from V and 5 bases from J, leaving 18 bases between. CDR3 size: 15 residues. The germline V gene encodes CDR1 SEHNR and CDR2 FQNEAQ (reference sequence).

The rearrangement links TRBV5-4 to TRBJ1-2; D unclear. Trimming stripped 0 bases from V and 0 bases from J, with 15 bases between. This CDR3 has 17 amino acids. CDR1 and CDR2 (germline): SGHNT, YYREEE (reference sequence). CDR3 sequence reads: CASSLGTTATANYGYTF. The CDR3 nucleotides are TGTGCCAGCAGCTTGGGTACTACCGCCACCGCTAACTATGGCTACACCTTC.